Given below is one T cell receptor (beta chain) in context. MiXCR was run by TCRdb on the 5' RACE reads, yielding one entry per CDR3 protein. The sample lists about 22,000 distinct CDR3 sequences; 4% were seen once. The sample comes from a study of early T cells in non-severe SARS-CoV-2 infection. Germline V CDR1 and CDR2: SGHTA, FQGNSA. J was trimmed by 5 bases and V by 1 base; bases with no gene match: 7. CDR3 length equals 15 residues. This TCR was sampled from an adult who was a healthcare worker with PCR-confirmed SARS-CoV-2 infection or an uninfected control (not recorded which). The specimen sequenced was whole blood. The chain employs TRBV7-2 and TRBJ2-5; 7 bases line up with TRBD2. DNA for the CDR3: TGTGCCAGCAGCTTAGAGACTAGCTTACCGGAGACCCAGTACTTC. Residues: CASSLETSLPETQYF.